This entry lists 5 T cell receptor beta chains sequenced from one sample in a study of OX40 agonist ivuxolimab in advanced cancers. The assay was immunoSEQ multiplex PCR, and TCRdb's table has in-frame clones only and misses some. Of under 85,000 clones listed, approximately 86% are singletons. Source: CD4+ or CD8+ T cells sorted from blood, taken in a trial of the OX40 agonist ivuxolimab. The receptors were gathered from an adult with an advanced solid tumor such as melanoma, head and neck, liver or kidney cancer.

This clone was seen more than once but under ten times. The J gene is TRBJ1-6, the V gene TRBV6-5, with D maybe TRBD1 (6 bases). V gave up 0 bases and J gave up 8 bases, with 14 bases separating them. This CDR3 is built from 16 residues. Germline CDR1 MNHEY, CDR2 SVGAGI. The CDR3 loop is CASSYSRQGFDSPLHF. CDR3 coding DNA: TGTGCCAGCAGTTACTCGAGGCAGGGGTTTGATTCACCCCTCCACTTT.

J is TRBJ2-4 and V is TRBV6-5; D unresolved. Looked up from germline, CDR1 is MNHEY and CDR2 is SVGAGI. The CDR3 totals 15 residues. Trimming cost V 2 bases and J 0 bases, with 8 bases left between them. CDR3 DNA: TGTGCCAGCAGTTACGGACCCATAGCCAAAAACATTCAGTACTTC. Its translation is CASSYGPIAKNIQYF.

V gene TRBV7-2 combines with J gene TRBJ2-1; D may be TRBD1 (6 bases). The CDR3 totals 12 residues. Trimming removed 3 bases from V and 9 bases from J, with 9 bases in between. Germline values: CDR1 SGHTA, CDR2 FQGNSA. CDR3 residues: CASSFGTFEQFF. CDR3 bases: TGTGCCAGCAGCTTCGGGACATTTGAGCAGTTCTTC.

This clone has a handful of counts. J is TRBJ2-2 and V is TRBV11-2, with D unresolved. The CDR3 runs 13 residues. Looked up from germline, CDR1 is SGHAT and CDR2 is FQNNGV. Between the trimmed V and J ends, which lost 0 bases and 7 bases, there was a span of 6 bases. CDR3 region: CASSLDPFGELFF. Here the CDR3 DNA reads TGTGCCAGCAGCTTAGATCCGTTCGGGGAGCTGTTTTTT.

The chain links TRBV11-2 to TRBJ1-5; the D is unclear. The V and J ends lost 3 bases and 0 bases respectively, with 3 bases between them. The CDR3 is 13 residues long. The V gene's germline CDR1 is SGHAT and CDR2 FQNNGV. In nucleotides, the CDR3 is TGTGCCAGCAGCTTGGGTAGCAATCAGCCCCAGCATTTT. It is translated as CASSLGSNQPQHF.